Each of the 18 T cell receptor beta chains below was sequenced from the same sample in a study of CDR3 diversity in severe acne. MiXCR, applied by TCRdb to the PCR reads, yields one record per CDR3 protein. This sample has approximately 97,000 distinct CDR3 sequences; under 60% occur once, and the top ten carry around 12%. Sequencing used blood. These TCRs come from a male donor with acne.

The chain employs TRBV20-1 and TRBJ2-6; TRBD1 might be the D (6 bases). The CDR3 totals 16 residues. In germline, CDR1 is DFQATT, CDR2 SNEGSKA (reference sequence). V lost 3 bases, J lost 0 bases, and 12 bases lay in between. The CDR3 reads CSARIDRSSGANVLTF. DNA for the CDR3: TGCAGTGCTAGGATAGACAGGTCCTCTGGGGCCAACGTCCTGACTTTC.

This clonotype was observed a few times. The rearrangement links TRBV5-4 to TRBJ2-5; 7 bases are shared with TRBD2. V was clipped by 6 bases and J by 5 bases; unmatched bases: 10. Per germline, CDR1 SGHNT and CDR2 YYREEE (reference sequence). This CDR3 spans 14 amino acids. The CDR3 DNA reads TGTGCCAGCACTAACCTGGGGGGGTCGGAGACCCAGTACTTC. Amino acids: CASTNLGGSETQYF.

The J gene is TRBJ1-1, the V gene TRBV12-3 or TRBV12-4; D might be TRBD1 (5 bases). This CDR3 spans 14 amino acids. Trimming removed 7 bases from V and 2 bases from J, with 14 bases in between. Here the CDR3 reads CASTLFQGNTEAFF. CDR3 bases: TGTGCCAGCACCCTCTTCCAGGGTAACACTGAAGCTTTCTTT.

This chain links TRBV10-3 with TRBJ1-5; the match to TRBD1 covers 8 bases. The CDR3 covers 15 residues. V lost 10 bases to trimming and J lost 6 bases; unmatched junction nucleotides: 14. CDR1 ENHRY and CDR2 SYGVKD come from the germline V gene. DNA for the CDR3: TGTGCCACCGGGGTAGGACAGGGTCTAGGTCAGCCCCAGCATTTT. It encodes CATGVGQGLGQPQHF.

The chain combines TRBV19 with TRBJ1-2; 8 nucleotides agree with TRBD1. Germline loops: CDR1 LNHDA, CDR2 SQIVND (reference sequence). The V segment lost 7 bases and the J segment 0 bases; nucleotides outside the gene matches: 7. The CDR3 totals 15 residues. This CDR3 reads CASTARGLPNYGYTF. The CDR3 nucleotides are TGTGCCAGTACGGCCAGGGGGCTTCCTAACTATGGCTACACCTTC.

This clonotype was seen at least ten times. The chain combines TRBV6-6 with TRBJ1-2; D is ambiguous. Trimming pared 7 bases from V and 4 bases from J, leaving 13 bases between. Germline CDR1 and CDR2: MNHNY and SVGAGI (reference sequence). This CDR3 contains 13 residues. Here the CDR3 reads CASIVSAGYGYTF. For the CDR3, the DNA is TGTGCCAGCATAGTCAGCGCCGGCTATGGCTACACCTTC.

CDR3 sequence: CASSERGTSGSHNEQFF. For the CDR3, the DNA is TGTGCCAGCAGTGAGAGAGGGACTAGCGGGAGCCACAATGAGCAGTTCTTC. V is TRBV2 and J is TRBJ2-1, with 14 bases lining up with TRBD2. Trimming at V came to 3 bases and at J to 5 bases, leaving 6 bases not matched to a gene. Germline loops: CDR1 SNHLY, CDR2 FYNNEI. This CDR3 is 17 amino acids long.

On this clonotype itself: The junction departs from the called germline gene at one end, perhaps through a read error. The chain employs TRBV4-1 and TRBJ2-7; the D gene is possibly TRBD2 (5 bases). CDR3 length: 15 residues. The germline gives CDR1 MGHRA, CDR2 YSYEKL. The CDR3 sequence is CASSQDIGLEDEQYF. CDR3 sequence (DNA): TGTGCCAGCAGCCAAGATATCGGTCTGGAGGACGAGCAGTACTTC.

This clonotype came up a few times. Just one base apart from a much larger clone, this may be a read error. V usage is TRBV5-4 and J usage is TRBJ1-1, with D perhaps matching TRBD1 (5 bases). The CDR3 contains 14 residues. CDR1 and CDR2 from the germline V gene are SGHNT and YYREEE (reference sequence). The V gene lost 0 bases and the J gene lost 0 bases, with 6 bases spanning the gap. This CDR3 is CASSLGQMNTEAFF. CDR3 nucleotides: TGTGCCAGCAGCTTGGGACAGATGAACACTGAAGCTTTCTTT.

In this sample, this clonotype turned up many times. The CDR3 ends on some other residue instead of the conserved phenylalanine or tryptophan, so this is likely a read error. Here the CDR3 DNA reads TGTGCCAGCAGCCTACACGCAGTGAGGGGTTGGAATGAGCAGTTCTCC. Amino acid sequence: CASSLHAVRGWNEQFS. The chain recombines TRBV3-1 with TRBJ2-1; the D gene could be TRBD1 or TRBD2 (5 bases each). There are 16 residues in the CDR3. V lost 4 bases to trimming and J lost 7 bases, with 20 bases between them. CDR1 and CDR2 (germline): LGHDT, YNNKEL (reference sequence).

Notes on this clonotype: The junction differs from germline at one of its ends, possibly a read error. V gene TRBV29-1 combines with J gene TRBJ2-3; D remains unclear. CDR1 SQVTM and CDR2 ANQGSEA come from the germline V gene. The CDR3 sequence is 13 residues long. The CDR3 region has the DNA TGCAGCGTTGAAGACAGTAGCACAGATACGCAGTGTTTT. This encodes CSVEDSSTDTQCF.

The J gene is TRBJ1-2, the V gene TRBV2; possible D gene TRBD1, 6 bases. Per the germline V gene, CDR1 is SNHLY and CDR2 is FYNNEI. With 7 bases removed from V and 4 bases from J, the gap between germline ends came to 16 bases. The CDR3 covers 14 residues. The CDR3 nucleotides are TGTGCCAGCATGGGGGCCCAACGCGGCTATGGCTACACCTTC. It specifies CASMGAQRGYGYTF.

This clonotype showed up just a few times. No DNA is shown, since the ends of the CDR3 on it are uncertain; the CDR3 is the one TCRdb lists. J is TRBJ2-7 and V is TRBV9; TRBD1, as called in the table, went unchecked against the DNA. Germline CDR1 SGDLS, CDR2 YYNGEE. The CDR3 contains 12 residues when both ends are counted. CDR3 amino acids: CASSVGAGSGYV.

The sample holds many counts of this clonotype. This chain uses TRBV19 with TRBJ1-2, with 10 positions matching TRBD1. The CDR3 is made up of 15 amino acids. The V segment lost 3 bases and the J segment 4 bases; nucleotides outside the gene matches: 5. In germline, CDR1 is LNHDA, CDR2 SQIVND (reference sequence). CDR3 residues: CASSMTGGRGYGYTF. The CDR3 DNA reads TGTGCCAGTAGTATGACAGGGGGCAGGGGCTATGGCTACACCTTC.

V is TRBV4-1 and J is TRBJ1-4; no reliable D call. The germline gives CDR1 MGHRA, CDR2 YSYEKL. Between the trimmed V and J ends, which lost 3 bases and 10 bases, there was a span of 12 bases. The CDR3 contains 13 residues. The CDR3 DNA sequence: TGCGCCAGCAGCCAGAACCGGGCCCCAAAACTGTTTTTT. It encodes CASSQNRAPKLFF.

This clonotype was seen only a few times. CDR3 region: CASRGQGIYEQYF. CDR3 in DNA: TGTGCCAGTAGGGGACAGGGGATCTACGAGCAGTACTTC. This chain links TRBV7-8 with TRBJ2-7; TRBD1 agrees at 10 bases. The CDR3 loop spans 13 amino acids. The germline gives CDR1 SGHVS, CDR2 FQNEAQ. The J segment lost 3 bases and the V segment lost 9 bases, leaving 5 bases of the junction unmatched.

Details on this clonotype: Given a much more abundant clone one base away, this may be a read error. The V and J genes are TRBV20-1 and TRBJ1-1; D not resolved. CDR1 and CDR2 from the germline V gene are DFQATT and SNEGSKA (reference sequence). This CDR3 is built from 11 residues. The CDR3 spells CRARLNTEAFF. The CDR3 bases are TGCAGAGCTAGATTGAACACTGAAGCTTTCTTT.

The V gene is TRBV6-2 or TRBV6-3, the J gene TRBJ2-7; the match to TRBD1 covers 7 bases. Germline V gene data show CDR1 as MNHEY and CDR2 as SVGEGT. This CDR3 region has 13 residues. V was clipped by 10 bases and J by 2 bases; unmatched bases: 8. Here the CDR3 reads CATSDRTPYEQYF. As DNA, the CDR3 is TGTGCCACTTCGGACAGGACCCCCTACGAGCAGTACTTC.